Below are 32 T cell receptor beta chains sequenced from a single sample in a study of PD-1 blockade in classical Hodgkin lymphoma. Using immunoSEQ multiplex PCR, the repertoire was profiled, and TCRdb retains in-frame clones only, with some absent. The sample contains about 97,000 clones, approximately 83% of which appear only once. Every patient relapsed after autologous stem cell transplantation, and brentuximab vedotin exposure varied. The input for sequencing was peripheral blood mononuclear cells (PBMCs), taken at baseline. The receptors shown here come from a human donor with classical Hodgkin lymphoma.

The chain combines TRBV27 with TRBJ2-7; 7 bases agree with TRBD1. The trim removed 5 bases at V and 2 bases at J, leaving 9 bases unmatched. Germline V gene data show CDR1 as MNHEY and CDR2 as SMNVEV (reference sequence). The CDR3 sequence is 15 residues long. The CDR3 region is CASSLLPDRAYEQYF. The CDR3 coding sequence is TGTGCCAGCAGTCTATTACCCGACAGGGCCTACGAGCAGTACTTC.

The sample holds one count of this clone. This chain uses TRBV5-4 with TRBJ1-1, with TRBD1 matching over 11 bases. In germline, CDR1 is SGHNT, CDR2 YYREEE (reference sequence). The CDR3 consists of 16 residues. Unmatched junction bases numbered 6, after V lost 4 bases and J lost 1 base. CDR3 bases: TGTGCCAGCAGCGCCCGGACAGGGGGCGGGAACACTGAAGCTTTCTTT. Residues: CASSARTGGGNTEAFF.

The chain combines TRBV7-9 with TRBJ1-2; TRBD1 aligns across 8 bases. CDR3 length: 15 amino acids. V lost 4 bases, J lost 4 bases, and 8 bases stayed unmatched. Germline V gene data show CDR1 as SEHNR and CDR2 as FQNEAQ (reference sequence). The CDR3 here is CASSSTGVGLYGYTF. CDR3 DNA sequence: TGTGCCAGCAGCTCGACAGGGGTTGGTCTCTATGGCTACACCTTC.

This chain links TRBV9 with TRBJ2-1; D ambiguous. Germline loops: CDR1 SGDLS, CDR2 YYNGEE. This CDR3 has 15 residues. Trimming took 4 bases from V and 1 from J, leaving 12 bases between them. Here the CDR3 DNA reads TGTGCCAGCAGCCCCCTTCGACGGTCCTACAATGAGCAGTTCTTC. Translated: CASSPLRRSYNEQFF.

The chain couples TRBV25-1 to TRBJ1-4; maybe TRBD1 (6 bases). The CDR3 length is 13 residues. V shed 6 bases and J shed 3 bases, with 8 bases lying between them. Germline CDR1 is MGHDK and CDR2 is SYGVNS. The CDR3 loop is CASRRQANEKLFF. The CDR3 coding sequence is TGTGCCAGCAGACGACAGGCTAATGAAAAACTGTTTTTT.

The chain links TRBV10-3 to TRBJ2-1; tentatively, D is TRBD2 (6 bases). The CDR3 consists of 13 residues. Germline-derived CDR1 and CDR2 are ENHRY and SYGVKD. The DNA of the CDR3 is TGTGACTCGCGGGAAGACTCCTACAATGAGCAGTTCTTC. As protein: CDSREDSYNEQFF.

This clone has only a few counts. The genes are TRBV30 and TRBJ1-6; D is ambiguous. The CDR3 has 14 residues. The germline V gene encodes CDR1 GTSNPN and CDR2 SVGIG (reference sequence). Trimming left V 0 bases short and J 7 bases short, with 10 bases between. CDR3 sequence: CAWSVGTDNSPLHF. The CDR3, as DNA: TGTGCCTGGAGTGTAGGAACAGACAATTCACCCCTCCACTTT.

This chain uses TRBV18 with TRBJ1-6; D uncertain. The germline V and J ends were trimmed by 6 bases and 9 bases, with 18 bases remaining between them. Germline lookup yields CDR1 KGHSH and CDR2 LQKENI. The CDR3 consists of 15 residues. DNA of the CDR3: TGTGCCAGCTCCCAAACCGAAGGGTCGGGTTCACCCCTCCACTTT. Amino acids: CASSQTEGSGSPLHF. Complete variable domain (other parts from reference TRBV18 and TRBJ1-6): NAGVMQNPRHLVRRRGQEARLRCSPMKGHSHVYWYRQLPEEGLKFMVYLQKENIIDESGMPKERFSAEFPKEGPSILRIQQVVRGDSAAYFCASSQTEGSGSPLHFGNGTRLTVT.

This rearrangement joins TRBV4-2 to TRBJ2-1; maybe TRBD2 (5 bases). Trimming left V 1 base short and J 2 bases short, with 12 bases between. This CDR3 region has 16 residues. Germline V CDR1 and CDR2: LGHNA, YNFKEQ. This chain's CDR3 is CASSQVAGSAYNEQFF. CDR3 DNA: TGTGCCAGCAGCCAAGTGGCGGGTTCTGCCTACAATGAGCAGTTCTTC.

This chain links TRBV7-7 with TRBJ2-1; D uncertain. The ends were cut back, 5 bases at V and 1 base at J, with 6 bases in the middle. The CDR3 consists of 13 residues. Germline V gives CDR1 SSHAT, CDR2 FNYEAQ (reference sequence). The CDR3 loop is CASSAGSYNEQFF. CDR3 coding DNA: TGTGCCAGCAGCGCAGGATCCTACAATGAGCAGTTCTTC.

This chain joins TRBV9 and TRBJ2-6; D gene ambiguous. The V end lost 4 bases, the J end lost 1 base, and 18 bases lay between the germline ends. Per the germline V gene, CDR1 is SGDLS and CDR2 is YYNGEE. The CDR3 length is 18 residues. CDR3 loop: CASSPSGISRSGANVLTF. In DNA form, the CDR3 reads TGTGCCAGCAGCCCCAGTGGGATTTCCAGGTCTGGGGCCAACGTCCTGACTTTC.

The chain links TRBV7-2 to TRBJ2-7; the match to TRBD2 covers 13 bases. The CDR3 has 15 amino acids. V lost 5 bases and J lost 5; bases outside the gene matches: 6. The V gene's germline CDR1 is SGHTA and CDR2 FQGNSA. The CDR3 nucleotides read TGTGCCAGCAGCCCGCGACTAGCGGGAGGCCACGAGCAGTACTTC. Its protein is CASSPRLAGGHEQYF. Full variable domain (missing parts from reference TRBV7-2 and TRBJ2-7): GAGVSQSPSNKVTEKGKDVELRCDPISGHTALYWYRQSLGQGLEFLIYFQGNSAPDKSGLPSDRFSAERTGGSVSTLTIQRTQQEDSAVYLCASSPRLAGGHEQYFGPGTRLTVT.

This chain uses TRBV20-1 with TRBJ1-1; no reliable D call. The V gene's germline CDR1 is DFQATT and CDR2 SNEGSKA (reference sequence). The CDR3 length is 11 residues. V lost 3 bases and J 3 bases, leaving 5 bases between the germline ends. The CDR3 sequence: CSASRDTEAFF. Here the CDR3 DNA reads TGCAGTGCTAGTCGGGACACTGAAGCTTTCTTT.

The chain is built from TRBV27 and TRBJ2-5; D tentatively reads TRBD1 or TRBD2 (5 bases each). The CDR3 is made up of 13 amino acids. Trimming removed 5 bases from V and 2 bases from J, with 9 bases in between. CDR1 is MNHEY and CDR2 is SMNVEV in the germline V gene (reference sequence). CDR3 residues: CASSPGSQETQYF. The CDR3, as DNA: TGTGCCAGCAGTCCAGGGAGTCAAGAGACCCAGTACTTC.

The J gene is TRBJ1-1, the V gene TRBV28; D is unresolved. The germline V gene encodes CDR1 MDHEN and CDR2 SYDVKM. The CDR3 contains 13 residues. The germline V and J ends were trimmed by 5 bases and 0 bases, with 7 bases remaining between them. CDR3 nucleotides: TGTGCCAGCAGTCCCCAGCTGAACACTGAAGCTTTCTTT. Its translation: CASSPQLNTEAFF.

The J gene is TRBJ2-1, the V gene TRBV19; TRBD2 matches 14 bases. V trimming: 5 bases; J trimming: 0 bases; junction bases outside the gene matches: 12. This CDR3 is 20 amino acids long. CDR1 and CDR2 (germline): LNHDA, SQIVND (reference sequence). The CDR3, as DNA: TGTGCCAGTAGTCCAGCCCCGGGACTAGCGGGAGTACGCTCCTACAATGAGCAGTTCTTC. The encoded protein is CASSPAPGLAGVRSYNEQFF.

This rearrangement joins TRBV11-1 to TRBJ2-2; 14 nucleotides match TRBD2. Germline CDR1 reads SGHAT; CDR2 reads FQDESV (reference sequence). The trim removed 5 bases at V and 4 bases at J, leaving 6 bases unmatched. The CDR3 is 17 amino acids. CDR3 sequence reads: CASSPPGLAGVTGELFF. The CDR3 DNA reads as TGTGCCAGCAGCCCCCCGGGACTAGCGGGAGTCACCGGGGAGCTGTTTTTT.

The gene calls are TRBV9 and TRBJ2-6, with D maybe TRBD2 (5 bases). This CDR3 comprises 16 residues. Trimming pared 0 bases from V and 4 bases from J, leaving 11 bases between. Germline assignment: CDR1 SGDLS and CDR2 YYNGEE. The CDR3 protein is CASSVGGVTGANVLTF. Written as DNA, the CDR3 is TGTGCCAGCAGCGTAGGGGGAGTTACCGGGGCCAACGTCCTGACTTTC.

This chain links TRBV9 with TRBJ2-1; TRBD2 matches 9 bases. Trimming removed 3 bases from V and 8 bases from J; junction bases left unmatched: 6. The CDR3 is 14 amino acids. Germline V lookup: CDR1 SGDLS, CDR2 YYNGEE. The CDR3 DNA is TGTGCCAGCAGCGCCGGGACTAGCATCTATGAGCAGTTCTTC. Translation: CASSAGTSIYEQFF.

On this clone itself: A much larger clone is a single base away; this may be a read error. This sequence joins TRBV19 and TRBJ2-7, with 9 bases matching TRBD2. The V gene end was trimmed by 6 bases and the J gene end by 0 bases; junction bases not matched to a gene: 9. This CDR3 contains 16 residues. The V gene's germline CDR1 is LNHDA and CDR2 SQIVND (reference sequence). CDR3 amino acids: CASSRSGTSSSYEQYF. CDR3 coding DNA: TGTGCCAGTAGCCGCTCCGGGACTAGCAGCTCCTACGAGCAGTACTTC.

The rearrangement links TRBV18 to TRBJ2-5, with D maybe TRBD2 (5 bases). The V end lost 3 bases, the J end lost 3 bases, and 17 bases lay between the germline ends. The CDR3 totals 16 residues. Per the germline V gene, CDR1 is KGHSH and CDR2 is LQKENI. The CDR3 loop is CASSPTGIKSEETQYF. The CDR3 nucleotides are TGTGCCAGCTCACCCACGGGAATTAAGTCTGAAGAGACCCAGTACTTC. The full variable domain, rest sourced from reference TRBV18 and TRBJ2-5, is NAGVMQNPRHLVRRRGQEARLRCSPMKGHSHVYWYRQLPEEGLKFMVYLQKENIIDESGMPKERFSAEFPKEGPSILRIQQVVRGDSAAYFCASSPTGIKSEETQYFGPGTRLLVL.

This chain connects TRBV28 to TRBJ1-5; D perhaps matches TRBD1 (6 bases). V lost 5 bases to trimming and J lost 5 bases, with 13 bases between them. The length of the CDR3 is 14 residues. CDR1 and CDR2 (germline): MDHEN, SYDVKM. This CDR3 is CASSLTGSHQPQHF. The CDR3 DNA sequence: TGTGCCAGCAGTCTAACAGGGTCGCATCAGCCCCAGCATTTT.

The chain uses TRBV9 and TRBJ2-1, with TRBD2 identical over 10 bases. CDR3 length: 16 amino acids. Germline assignment: CDR1 SGDLS and CDR2 YYNGEE. V lost 0 bases and J lost 2; bases outside the gene matches: 2. CDR3 region: CASSVAGTSAYNEQFF. The CDR3 nucleotides are TGTGCCAGCAGCGTAGCTGGGACTAGCGCCTACAATGAGCAGTTCTTC.

The gene calls are TRBV6-1 and TRBJ1-2; D is undetermined. The CDR3 has 12 amino acids. Germline V CDR1 and CDR2: MNHNS, SASEGT. V shed 2 bases and J shed 3 bases, with 4 bases lying between them. CDR3 protein: CASSEQDYGYTF. CDR3 nucleotide sequence: TGTGCCAGCAGTGAACAGGACTATGGCTACACCTTC.

The chain couples TRBV6-1 to TRBJ2-5; D possibly corresponds to TRBD2 (6 bases). This CDR3 has 14 amino acids. Germline V lookup: CDR1 MNHNS, CDR2 SASEGT. V was cut by 5 bases and J by 4 bases, with 14 bases left in between. CDR3 nucleotides: TGTGCCAGCAGTCCACTAGCTTTTCCAGAGACCCAGTACTTC. This translates into CASSPLAFPETQYF.

This chain connects TRBV14 to TRBJ1-2, with D uncertain. CDR1 SGHDN and CDR2 FVKESK come from the germline V gene. With 4 bases removed from V and 2 bases from J, the gap between germline ends came to 11 bases. The CDR3 consists of 14 residues. CDR3 sequence: CASSPPAGNYGYTF. The CDR3 DNA reads TGTGCCAGCAGCCCCCCGGCTGGCAACTATGGCTACACCTTC. Variable domain in full (rest from reference TRBV14 and TRBJ1-2): EAGVTQFPSHSVIEKGQTVTLRCDPISGHDNLYWYRRVMGKEIKFLLHFVKESKQDESGMPNNRFLAERTGGTYSTLKVQPAELEDSGVYFCASSPPAGNYGYTFGSGTRLTVV.

This clone was seen once. This chain connects TRBV19 to TRBJ1-1; 10 positions agree with TRBD1. The CDR3 totals 20 residues. V shed 2 bases and J 0 bases; nucleotides not matched to a gene: 15. The germline gives CDR1 LNHDA, CDR2 SQIVND (reference sequence). The chain's CDR3 is CASSIPSGVDRGPLNTEAFF. In DNA form, the CDR3 reads TGTGCCAGTAGTATACCCTCGGGGGTAGACAGGGGGCCTCTGAACACTGAAGCTTTCTTT.

V usage is TRBV19 and J usage is TRBJ1-1; D possibly corresponds to TRBD1 (5 bases). Trimming cost V 2 bases and J 0 bases, with 13 bases left between them. The germline gives CDR1 LNHDA, CDR2 SQIVND (reference sequence). The CDR3 contains 16 residues. CDR3 residues: CASSIQGVKLNTEAFF. CDR3 nucleotides: TGTGCCAGTAGTATACAGGGCGTCAAGTTGAACACTGAAGCTTTCTTT.

The chain recombines TRBV5-4 with TRBJ2-5, with 8 bases fitting TRBD1. The length of the CDR3 is 13 residues. V was pared by 4 bases and J by 4 bases, with 3 bases of the junction left unmatched. Germline V gives CDR1 SGHNT, CDR2 YYREEE (reference sequence). The DNA of the CDR3 is TGTGCCAGCAGCCAGGGGGCAACAGAGACCCAGTACTTC. Its translation: CASSQGATETQYF.

CDR3 in amino acids: CASSSPGARTEAFF. The CDR3 coding sequence is TGTGCCAGCAGCTCCCCCGGGGCGAGGACTGAAGCTTTCTTT. The rearrangement links TRBV7-2 to TRBJ1-1, with a weak D call TRBD1 (5 bases). V lost 4 bases, J lost 5 bases, and 14 bases lay in between. Germline loops: CDR1 SGHTA, CDR2 FQGNSA. CDR3 length equals 14 residues.

The chain combines TRBV27 with TRBJ2-7; D possibly uses TRBD1 or TRBD2 (6 bases each). This CDR3 is 16 amino acids long. The V gene lost 6 bases and the J gene lost 5 bases, with 23 bases spanning the gap. Germline V gene lookup returns CDR1 MNHEY and CDR2 SMNVEV (reference sequence). The CDR3 DNA follows: TGTGCCAGCAGCGATCGGGCGGGGCAGGGGTCTGACGAGCAGTACTTC. It codes for CASSDRAGQGSDEQYF.

The rearrangement links TRBV21-1 to TRBJ2-3; TRBD2, the D gene given by the table, was not confirmed from the DNA. TRBV21-1 is labeled a pseudogene. CDR3 length equals 17 residues. Here the CDR3 reads CASSVDGYEACTDTQYF. Written as DNA, the CDR3 is TGTGCCAGCAGCGTAGACGGGTATGAAGCGTGCACAGATACGCAGTATTTT.